Listed below are T cell receptor beta chains from one sample, sequenced in a study of T-cell reconstitution after alpha-beta-depleted transplantation in children. Using its own MiXCR run on the PCR reads, TCRdb lists one record per CDR3 protein. The repertoire has about 350,000 distinct CDR3 sequences, around 15% of them found once; the top ten carry about 41%. This specimen was PBMCs, mostly from graft donor cells, taken 360 days after TCRalphabeta/CD19-depleted stem cell transplant. The source of these receptors is a male patient aged 2 to 9 who had a stem cell transplant for acute lymphoblastic leukemia, so the T cells may come from the graft donor. Both conserved end residues are part of each CDR3. Each record gives: D gene, clone size, V gene, J gene, CDR3 DNA, CDR3 protein. The D gene is left open where the match is weak. Size values are once, few and many counts, or a class for expanded clones, and some rows have none.

TRBD1,many,TRBV29-1,TRBJ2-1,TGCAGCGCCGACGGGGACAGGAACTACAATGAGCAGTTCTTC,CSADGDRNYNEQFF
.,.,TRBV12-5,TRBJ2-5,TGTGCTAGTGGCTCGCTTCAAGAGACCCAGTGCTTC,CASGSLQETQCF
TRBD1,many,TRBV5-6,TRBJ2-2,TGTGCCAGCAGCTTGGGGAACAGGGGCACCGGGGAGCTGTTTTTT,CASSLGNRGTGELFF
.,few,TRBV7-3,TRBJ2-3,TGTGCCAGCAGCCCTTTGGTACGCACAGATACGCAGTATTTT,CASSPLVRTDTQYF
.,.,TRBV4-1,TRBJ2-2,TGCGCCAGCAGCGAGAGACCAGGGGACACCGGGGAGCTGTTTTTT,CASSERPGDTGELFF
.,many,TRBV20-1,TRBJ2-1,TGCAGTGCTAGAGATCTGAGGGTCCCTAGCTCCTACAATGAGCAGTTCTTC,CSARDLRVPSSYNEQFF
TRBD2,many,TRBV7-8,TRBJ2-3,TGTGCCAGCAGCGACTACGGGGGGGGAGATACGCAGTATTTT,CASSDYGGGDTQYF
.,few,TRBV6-2/TRBV6-3,TRBJ1-5,TGTGCCAGCAGTTACCCTCCACGAGGGGGGGGCTTCAATCAGCCCCAGCATTTT,CASSYPPRGGGFNQPQHF
TRBD2,.,TRBV6-1,TRBJ2-2,TGTGCCAGCAGAGGACTAGAGCTGGTCCGGGAGCTGTTTTTT,CASRGLELVRELFF
.,.,TRBV7-2,TRBJ1-1,TGTGCCAGCAGCAAACTAGGGGTATGGGACACTGAAGCTTTCTTT,CASSKLGVWDTEAFF
TRBD1,few,TRBV12-3/TRBV12-4,TRBJ2-3,TGTGCCAGCAGTCTGGGACAGAACACAGATACGCAGTATTTT,CASSLGQNTDTQYF
.,.,TRBV18,TRBJ1-4,TGTGCCAGCTCACCGGGCAGGGACGAAAAACTGTTTTTT,CASSPGRDEKLFF
TRBD2,few,TRBV4-2,TRBJ2-1,TGTGCCAGCAGCCAAGGGCGGACTAGCGGCTCCAATGAGCAGTTCTTC,CASSQGRTSGSNEQFF
.,few,TRBV19,TRBJ2-1,TGTGCCAGTAATCCAGGCCGCCGCATCAATGAGCAGTTCTTC,CASNPGRRINEQFF
TRBD2,many,TRBV10-3,TRBJ2-1,TGTGCCACCACGGGACTAGCGGGAGGAGGGAATGAGCAGTTCTTC,CATTGLAGGGNEQFF
.,.,TRBV28,TRBJ1-1,TGTGCCAGCAGTTTTCGGGTTAGAGGCACTGAAGCTTTCTTT,CASSFRVRGTEAFF
.,few,TRBV2,TRBJ2-2,TGTGCCAGCAGGGCAGAGAACACCGGGGAGCTGTTTTTT,CASRAENTGELFF
.,few,TRBV5-1,TRBJ2-7,TGCGCCAGCCGGACAACCCCTGCGGGCCTACTCGAGCAGTACTTC,CASRTTPAGLLEQYF
.,many,TRBV12-3/TRBV12-4,TRBJ2-6,TGCGCCAGCAGCTTGGCTGGGGCCAACGTCCTGACTTTC,CASSLAGANVLTF
TRBD2,.,TRBV7-2,TRBJ2-1,TGTGCCAGCAGCTTGACTAGCGGGAGTTTTGAGCAGTTCTTC,CASSLTSGSFEQFF
.,.,TRBV11-2,TRBJ2-1,TGTGCCAGCAGCTTAACGGAATACTACAATGAGCAGTTCTTC,CASSLTEYYNEQFF
.,.,TRBV9,TRBJ2-7,TGTGCCAGCAGCGTAGGACCAGGCTACGAGCAGTACTTC,CASSVGPGYEQYF
TRBD2,.,TRBV12-3/TRBV12-4,TRBJ2-1,TGTGCCAGCAGCCCGAAGTGGACTAGCGGGAGATACAATGAGCAGTTCTTC,CASSPKWTSGRYNEQFF
.,.,TRBV4-1,TRBJ2-1,TGCGCCAGCAGCCAAGCGGGTGTAATGGGCACTGAGCAGTTCTTC,CASSQAGVMGTEQFF
.,.,TRBV28,TRBJ1-6,TGTGCCAGCAGTTATAGGTCCTTTAATTCACCCCTCCACTTT,CASSYRSFNSPLHF
TRBD2,few,TRBV28,TRBJ2-2,TGTGCCAGCAGTGGTGCAGTGCTAGCGGGATTATTTAACACCGGGGAGCTGTTTTTT,CASSGAVLAGLFNTGELFF
TRBD2,.,TRBV20-1,TRBJ2-1,TGCAGTGCTAGGGCTCGACTAGCGGGAGGTCCAAGCTCCTACAATGAGCAGTTCTTC,CSARARLAGGPSSYNEQFF
.,.,TRBV12-3/TRBV12-4,TRBJ1-1,TGTGCCAGCAGTTCCCCGGCACCGGACTTGGAAGCTTTCTTT,CASSSPAPDLEAFF
TRBD2,many,TRBV11-1,TRBJ2-1,TGTGCCAGCAGCGGAGGGACTAGCAACGGAGCTAAATACAATGAGCAGTTCTTC,CASSGGTSNGAKYNEQFF
TRBD1,many,TRBV20-1,TRBJ1-1,TGCAGTGCTTCCCGGGACAGGGACTTCACTGAAGCTTTCTTT,CSASRDRDFTEAFF
TRBD2,.,TRBV5-6,TRBJ2-1,TGTGCCAGCAGCTCACCGGGACTAGTCAATGAGCAGTTCTTC,CASSSPGLVNEQFF
TRBD2,.,TRBV18,TRBJ2-1,TGTGCCAGCTCACCAGTTCGAGGGGAGCGGGAGCAGGGTGAGCAGTTCTTC,CASSPVRGEREQGEQFF
TRBD2,.,TRBV7-9,TRBJ2-2,TGTGCCAGCAGCACCACTAGCGCCGAGAACACCGGGGAGCTGTTTTTT,CASSTTSAENTGELFF
.,.,TRBV20-1,TRBJ2-3,TGCAGTGCTAGAGAGATGGGCCAAGATACGCAGTATTTT,CSAREMGQDTQYF
.,few,TRBV5-1,TRBJ2-7,TGCGCCAGCAGCTTGGGGACACTCTCCTACGAGCAGTACTTC,CASSLGTLSYEQYF
TRBD1,.,TRBV5-1,TRBJ2-1,TGCGCCAGCAGCTTGGCCTTAGGACAGGCCTCCAATGAGCAGTTCTTC,CASSLALGQASNEQFF
TRBD1,few,TRBV5-1,TRBJ2-3,TGCGCCAGCAGCTGGGACAGGGGGACGTATACGCAGTATTTT,CASSWDRGTYTQYF
TRBD1,.,TRBV12-5,TRBJ2-7,TGTGCTAGTGGGCCCCTCTACAACCGGACAGGGAACGAGCAGTACTTC,CASGPLYNRTGNEQYF
TRBD2,few,TRBV4-3,TRBJ2-1,TGCGCCAGCAGCCGAACTAGCGGGGGGTCCTACAATGAGCAGTTCTTC,CASSRTSGGSYNEQFF
.,.,TRBV7-8,TRBJ2-7,TGTGCCAGCAGCTCGAGGACCTCCGAGCAGTACTTC,CASSSRTSEQYF
TRBD1,few,TRBV3-1,TRBJ2-1,TGTGCCAGCAGCTGGACAGGGGTTGAGCAGTTCTTC,CASSWTGVEQFF
.,few,TRBV7-6,TRBJ2-1,TGTGCCAGCACCCAAGGCCTTTTAGCGAGCAATGAGCAGTTCTTC,CASTQGLLASNEQFF
.,few,TRBV28,TRBJ2-7,TGTGCCAGCACTTCAGCTCAAGGGCAGTACTTC,CASTSAQGQYF
.,.,TRBV5-4,TRBJ2-1,TGTGCCAGCAGCCCACGGGACGACTCCAATGAGCAGTTCTTC,CASSPRDDSNEQFF
.,many,TRBV12-3/TRBV12-4,TRBJ2-1,TGTGCCAGCAGTCCCCCGGTCGGGATTGAGCAGTTCTTC,CASSPPVGIEQFF
.,few,TRBV20-1,TRBJ2-7,TGCAGTGCTAGAGGTGGAGGGACCATAAATTACGAGCAGTACTTC,CSARGGGTINYEQYF
TRBD1,few,TRBV7-3,TRBJ1-2,TGTGCCAGCAGCGTACAGGGGCCGCCCTATGGCTACACCTTC,CASSVQGPPYGYTF
TRBD2,few,TRBV15,TRBJ2-1,TGTGCCACCAGCAGGACATCGGGACTAGACAATGAGCAGTTCTTC,CATSRTSGLDNEQFF
TRBD2,few,TRBV2,TRBJ2-3,TGTGCCAGTACTAGCGGGCGAGCCGCAGATACGCAGTATTTT,CASTSGRAADTQYF
.,few,TRBV20-1,TRBJ2-1,TGCAGTGCCAGAGCGAAAGAGGTATACAATGAGCAGTTCTTC,CSARAKEVYNEQFF
.,.,TRBV29-1,TRBJ2-1,TGCAGCGTTGAAGATCTTCGCGACAGCTCCTACAATGAGCAGTTCTTC,CSVEDLRDSSYNEQFF
TRBD2,.,TRBV29-1,TRBJ2-5,TGCAGCGTTTTAGCGGGAGGACGAGAGACCCAGTACTTC,CSVLAGGRETQYF
.,many,TRBV4-3,TRBJ2-6,TGCGCCAGCAGCCACCTAATGGGCTCTGGGGCCAACGTCCTGACTTTC,CASSHLMGSGANVLTF
TRBD1,.,TRBV11-2,TRBJ1-2,TGTGCCAGCAGCTTAAGGACAGGGGTCTATGGCTACACCTTC,CASSLRTGVYGYTF
TRBD1,few,TRBV18,TRBJ2-4,TGTGCCAGCTCACCTTCACAGGGGGCTAACATTCAGTACTTC,CASSPSQGANIQYF
TRBD2,few,TRBV9,TRBJ2-5,TGTGCCAGCCACTGGGGTATAGCGGGAGCTTGGGAGACCCAGTACTTC,CASHWGIAGAWETQYF
.,many,TRBV4-3,TRBJ2-7,TGCGCCAGCAGCCCAGGGATGAGAGGCGAGCAGTACTTC,CASSPGMRGEQYF
.,many,TRBV4-3,TRBJ2-1,TGCGCCAGCAGCCATGACTGGGAATGGAATGAGCAGTTCTTC,CASSHDWEWNEQFF
TRBD1,few,TRBV20-1,TRBJ2-1,TGCAGTGCTAGAGGGACAGGACCTGAGCAGTTCTTC,CSARGTGPEQFF